The 26 T cell receptor beta chains presented below share a single source sample, sequenced in a study of T-cell reconstitution after alpha-beta-depleted transplantation in children. Preparation of the TCRbeta library was carried out with unique molecular identifiers. In TCRdb, the PCR reads were re-called with MiXCR into one record per CDR3 protein. Here the sample spans 200,000 to 250,000 distinct CDR3 sequences, roughly 24% being singletons. This specimen consisted of PBMCs, obtained before TCRalphabeta/CD19-depleted stem cell transplant. All receptors derive from a girl aged 2 to 10 with Fanconi anemia, due to receive a stem cell transplant.

The V and J genes are TRBV6-4 and TRBJ2-1, with 9 nucleotides matching TRBD2. The V segment lost 3 bases and the J segment 8 bases; nucleotides outside the gene matches: 8. This CDR3 has 15 amino acids. Germline V gene data show CDR1 as MRHNA and CDR2 as SNTAGT. For the CDR3, the DNA is TGTGCCAGCAGTGAAGGTGCGGGGGGGCTGCATGAGCAGTTCTTC. Residues: CASSEGAGGLHEQFF.

This clonotype was counted only a few times. This CDR3 reads CASSFSPGGQYRRETQYF. The CDR3 DNA reads TGTGCCAGCAGTTTCTCCCCTGGGGGACAGTATCGGCGAGAGACCCAGTACTTC. J is TRBJ2-5 and V is TRBV28, with 7 bases aligning to TRBD1. The germline V gene encodes CDR1 MDHEN and CDR2 SYDVKM. The CDR3 spans 18 residues. V shed 3 bases, J shed 4 bases, and the junction held 17 bases outside the gene matches.

This clonotype came up many times. The V call is TRBV20-1, the J call TRBJ1-1; D is unclear. The germline gives CDR1 DFQATT, CDR2 SNEGSKA (reference sequence). This CDR3 region has 14 residues. The V end lost 0 bases, the J end lost 7 bases, and 15 bases lay between the germline ends. The CDR3 nucleotides read TGCAGTGCTAGAGATCTTCTGCAGTCAGGTGAAGCTTTCTTT. It codes for CSARDLLQSGEAFF.

At least ten counts were recorded for this clonotype. One end of the junction varies from germline; a read error may be responsible. The chain links TRBV29-1 to TRBJ2-5; D remains unclear. CDR1 is SQVTM and CDR2 is ANQGSEA in the germline V gene. This CDR3 spans 11 amino acids. The chain's CDR3 is CSVDNKASSHF. In nucleotides, the CDR3 is TGCAGCGTTGACAACAAAGCTAGTTCTCACTTC. The whole variable domain, remainder taken from reference TRBV29-1 and TRBJ2-5, is SAVISQKPSRDICQRGTSLTIQCQVDSQVTMMFWYRQQPGQSLTLIATANQGSEATYESGFVIDKFPISRPNLTFSTLTVSNMSPEDSSIYLCSVDNKASSHFGPGTRLLVL.

The gene calls are TRBV27 and TRBJ2-7; tentatively, D is TRBD1 (5 bases). Germline CDR1 is MNHEY and CDR2 is SMNVEV (reference sequence). CDR3 size: 16 residues. V lost 4 bases to trimming and J lost 0 bases, with 16 bases between them. This CDR3 is CASSSLRGSSSYEQYF. The CDR3 nucleotides are TGTGCCAGCAGTTCCCTTAGGGGCTCTAGCTCCTACGAGCAGTACTTC.

This clonotype was found many times. The rearrangement uses TRBV7-2 and TRBJ2-3, with TRBD2 matching over 8 bases. From germline, CDR1 is SGHTA and CDR2 FQGNSA. After removal of 1 base from V and 3 bases from J, the junction contained 6 bases not matched to a gene. The CDR3 totals 16 residues. CDR3: CASSLVPAGVTDTQYF. The CDR3 coding sequence is TGTGCCAGCAGCTTAGTTCCAGCGGGAGTAACAGATACGCAGTATTTT.

V usage is TRBV20-1 and J usage is TRBJ2-1, with D possibly being TRBD1 (6 bases). CDR1 and CDR2 from the germline V gene are DFQATT and SNEGSKA (reference sequence). V was cut by 6 bases and J by 4 bases, with 16 bases left in between. The CDR3 runs 14 residues. The CDR3 region has the DNA TGCAGTGCAGAGGACAGCAAAGAGTACAATGAGCAGTTCTTC. Its protein is CSAEDSKEYNEQFF.

This clonotype has only a few counts. The chain uses TRBV7-3 and TRBJ2-1; 9 nucleotides line up with TRBD2. The CDR3 covers 15 residues. V lost 5 bases, J lost 3 bases, and 5 bases stayed unmatched. Germline V CDR1 and CDR2: SGHTA, FQGTGA. The CDR3 spells CASSPSSGIYNEQFF. For the CDR3, the DNA is TGTGCCAGCAGCCCCTCTAGCGGGATCTACAATGAGCAGTTCTTC.

V gene TRBV29-1 combines with J gene TRBJ2-3, with D tentatively TRBD2 (6 bases). This CDR3 has 15 residues. The V and J ends lost 4 bases and 1 base respectively, with 15 bases between them. Germline V lookup: CDR1 SQVTM, CDR2 ANQGSEA. The CDR3 protein is CSVGPAGQRTDTQYF. The CDR3 DNA reads TGCAGCGTTGGCCCTGCGGGGCAGCGCACAGATACGCAGTATTTT.

This clonotype was recorded many times. The J gene is TRBJ2-7, the V gene TRBV20-1, with unresolved D. Germline CDR1 reads DFQATT; CDR2 reads SNEGSKA (reference sequence). The CDR3 is made up of 14 amino acids. The V end lost 6 bases, the J end lost 3 bases, and 18 bases lay between the germline ends. The CDR3 loop is CSAPANEAYYEQYF. The CDR3, as DNA: TGCAGTGCGCCGGCTAATGAGGCTTACTACGAGCAGTACTTC.

The gene calls are TRBV20-1 and TRBJ2-1; possible D gene TRBD2, 5 bases. This CDR3 comprises 12 residues. Germline V gene data show CDR1 as DFQATT and CDR2 as SNEGSKA (reference sequence). With 7 bases removed from V and 3 bases from J, the gap between germline ends came to 10 bases. This chain's CDR3 is CSGPGNYNEQFF. Written as DNA, the CDR3 is TGCAGTGGACCGGGAAACTACAATGAGCAGTTCTTC.

This clonotype turned up a few times. V usage is TRBV27 and J usage is TRBJ2-7; D ambiguous. Germline CDR1 and CDR2: MNHEY and SMNVEV (reference sequence). Trimming removed 0 bases at V and 6 bases at J, with 18 bases between. This CDR3 comprises 16 residues. This CDR3 reads CASSLSLWSEPGEQYF. The CDR3 nucleotides are TGTGCCAGCAGTTTATCTTTGTGGTCAGAGCCTGGCGAGCAGTACTTC.

Notes on this clonotype: Given a much more abundant clone one base away, this may be a read error. This chain links TRBV9 with TRBJ2-5; no reliable D call. Germline CDR1 is SGDLS and CDR2 is YYNGEE. V dropped 0 bases and J dropped 7 bases, with 13 bases sitting between them. The CDR3 totals 14 residues. The CDR3 here is CASSVENNGVTQYF. CDR3 coding DNA: TGTGCCAGCAGCGTAGAGAACAATGGGGTGACCCAGTACTTC. Full variable domain (remainder filled in from reference TRBV9 and TRBJ2-5): DSGVTQTPKHLITATGQRVTLRCSPRSGDLSVYWYQQSLDQGLQFLIQYYNGEERAKGNILERFSAQQFPDLHSELNLSSLELGDSALYFCASSVENNGVTQYFGPGTRLLVL.

V is TRBV11-2 and J is TRBJ2-2; 13 bases match TRBD2. V was pared by 6 bases and J by 0 bases, with 10 bases of the junction left unmatched. Germline CDR1 reads SGHAT; CDR2 reads FQNNGV. This CDR3 contains 19 residues. CDR3 sequence reads: CASSPDRTSGGANTGELFF. In nucleotides, the CDR3 is TGTGCCAGCAGTCCTGATCGAACTAGCGGGGGGGCGAACACCGGGGAGCTGTTTTTT.

The rearrangement links TRBV4-2 to TRBJ2-5; no firm D call. The CDR3 runs 13 residues. CDR1 LGHNA and CDR2 YNFKEQ come from the germline V gene. Trimming shortened V by 1 base and J by 1 base, and 4 bases separated the two germline ends. The CDR3 spells CASSQGGQETQYF. In DNA form, the CDR3 reads TGTGCCAGCAGCCAAGGGGGCCAAGAGACCCAGTACTTC.

This clonotype was detected ten times or more. The rearrangement uses TRBV29-1 and TRBJ1-2; 8 positions agree with TRBD1. The CDR3 is 14 residues long. Germline lookup yields CDR1 SQVTM and CDR2 ANQGSEA. The trim removed 0 bases at V and 2 bases at J, leaving 2 bases unmatched. The CDR3 region is CSVEETGVNYGYTF. The CDR3 DNA is TGCAGCGTTGAAGAGACAGGGGTCAACTATGGCTACACCTTC.

Notes on this clonotype: Germline is not matched at one junction end, which may reflect a read error. In DNA form, the CDR3 reads TGCAGCGTCGAAGGACAGGTCTACGAGCAGTACTTC. Its protein product is CSVEGQVYEQYF. V and J are TRBV29-1 and TRBJ2-7, with 7 bases identical to TRBD1. Germline-derived CDR1 and CDR2 are SQVTM and ANQGSEA. The CDR3 sequence is 12 residues long.

This clonotype was seen ten or more times. The chain recombines TRBV12-3 or TRBV12-4 with TRBJ2-3; possible D gene TRBD2, 6 bases. Between the trimmed V and J ends, which lost 0 bases and 7 bases, there was a span of 8 bases. The CDR3 runs 13 residues. In DNA, the CDR3 is TGTGCCAGCAGTTTAGCCCGGGACTATACGCAGTATTTT. This codes for CASSLARDYTQYF.

This clonotype was picked up one time. The rearrangement uses TRBV25-1 and TRBJ2-7; 7 bases map to TRBD1. Trimming removed 2 bases from V and 3 bases from J; junction bases left unmatched: 4. The CDR3 has 14 residues. CDR1 MGHDK and CDR2 SYGVNS come from the germline V gene. CDR3 bases: TGTGCCAGCAGTGAAGGGGACAGTATCTACGAGCAGTACTTC. This sequence encodes CASSEGDSIYEQYF.

This clonotype was observed a handful of times. J is TRBJ1-6 and V is TRBV11-1; 7 nucleotides match TRBD1. This CDR3 contains 18 residues. V was pared by 1 base and J by 6 bases, with 12 bases of the junction left unmatched. The germline CDR1 and CDR2 sequences are SGHAT and FQDESV (reference sequence). CDR3 sequence reads: CASSLGAGTALFNSPLHF. The CDR3 DNA reads TGTGCCAGCAGCTTAGGGGCCGGGACAGCACTTTTTAATTCACCCCTCCACTTT. Drawing the rest from reference TRBV11-1 and TRBJ1-6, the complete variable domain is EAEVAQSPRYKITEKSQAVAFWCDPISGHATLYWYRQILGQGPELLVQFQDESVVDDSQLPKDRFSAERLKGVDSTLKIQPAELGDSAMYLCASSLGAGTALFNSPLHFGNGTRLTVT.

This clonotype has ten or more counts. This chain joins TRBV7-8 and TRBJ1-6; TRBD1 might be the D (5 bases). Germline CDR1 reads SGHVS; CDR2 reads FQNEAQ. The V end lost 1 base, the J end lost 9 bases, and 19 bases lay between the germline ends. The CDR3 is made up of 17 amino acids. The CDR3, as DNA: TGTGCCAGCAGCTTAGTCGTAGGGCAGGGTTTGATTTCACCCCTCCACTTT. Translated: CASSLVVGQGLISPLHF.

This clonotype was recorded many times. The chain is built from TRBV12-3 or TRBV12-4 and TRBJ2-7, with no clear D. The CDR3 has 12 amino acids. Trimming pared 4 bases from V and 4 bases from J, leaving 8 bases between. The DNA of the CDR3 is TGTGCCAGCAGTTCGTCTCTTTACGAGCAGTACTTC. It encodes CASSSSLYEQYF.

This clonotype has just a few counts. The chain recombines TRBV28 with TRBJ2-7; the D is unclear. CDR1 is MDHEN, CDR2 SYDVKM, per germline. V lost 5 bases to trimming and J lost 3 bases, with 11 bases between them. This CDR3 spans 13 amino acids. CDR3 sequence reads: CASSPQELYEQYF. The CDR3 bases are TGTGCCAGCAGTCCTCAGGAACTCTACGAGCAGTACTTC.

This clonotype has ten or more counts. This chain connects TRBV20-1 to TRBJ2-3, with 11 bases matching TRBD2. This CDR3 contains 15 residues. CDR1 is DFQATT, CDR2 SNEGSKA, per germline (reference sequence). Trimming removed 6 bases from V and 1 base from J; junction bases left unmatched: 6. This chain's CDR3 is CSASLSGGGTDTQYF. As DNA, the CDR3 is TGCAGTGCCTCCCTTAGCGGGGGGGGCACAGATACGCAGTATTTT.

In this sample, this clonotype turned up many times. V usage is TRBV29-1 and J usage is TRBJ2-6; TRBD1 aligns across 8 bases. Germline lookup yields CDR1 SQVTM and CDR2 ANQGSEA. J gave up 2 bases and V 6 bases, and 3 bases lay outside the gene matches. This CDR3 is 14 amino acids long. The DNA of the CDR3 is TGCAGCGTGGACAGGGATGCTGGGGCCAACGTCCTGACTTTC. Protein sequence: CSVDRDAGANVLTF.

In this sample, this clonotype turned up many times. CDR3 protein: CASSALAGVSYNEQFF. In DNA, the CDR3 is TGTGCCAGCAGTGCGTTAGCGGGAGTATCCTACAATGAGCAGTTCTTC. V and J are TRBV25-1 and TRBJ2-1, with 9 bases identical to TRBD2. The CDR3 has 16 residues. Unmatched junction bases numbered 5, after V lost 4 bases and J lost 1 base. In germline, CDR1 is MGHDK, CDR2 SYGVNS.